The 20 T cell receptor beta chains below come from one sample, sequenced in a study of shared clonotypes between healthy human individuals. Produced via immunoSEQ multiplex PCR; TCRdb's table is partial and in-frame only. The sample consists of approximately 2.5 million clones, roughly 92% of them appearing once. Sequencing input: naive CD4+ T cells sorted from blood. Subset of the sample: CD45RA+ positively selected. The receptors derive from a man younger than 35 in good health.

Only one count was recorded for this clone. The chain recombines TRBV4-3 with TRBJ2-7; possible D gene TRBD1, 5 bases. V shed 2 bases and J shed 3 bases, with 17 bases lying between them. The CDR3 contains 16 residues. Per germline, CDR1 LGHNA and CDR2 YSLEER. CDR3 sequence: CASSQQAWQGGYEQYF. In nucleotides, the CDR3 is TGCGCCAGCAGCCAACAAGCCTGGCAGGGTGGCTACGAGCAGTACTTC.

This clone came up once. The chain joins TRBV19 to TRBJ1-5; D may be TRBD1 (5 bases). The CDR3 is made up of 13 amino acids. CDR1 is LNHDA, CDR2 SQIVND, per germline (reference sequence). V lost 7 bases and J lost 5, with 12 bases in between. The DNA for the CDR3 is TGTGCCAGTAACCTCCTGGGGGATCAGCCCCAGCATTTT. This gives the protein CASNLLGDQPQHF.

V is TRBV6-1 and J is TRBJ1-5; perhaps TRBD1 as D (5 bases). Trimming removed 0 bases at V and 6 bases at J, with 12 bases between. CDR3 length: 15 residues. Germline assignment: CDR1 MNHNS and CDR2 SASEGT. CDR3: CASSEAGGVGQPQHF. DNA for the CDR3: TGTGCCAGCAGTGAAGCTGGAGGGGTCGGTCAGCCCCAGCATTTT.

This chain joins TRBV5-6 and TRBJ1-6; a weak D match, TRBD1 (6 bases). This CDR3 is 15 amino acids long. V shed 2 bases and J shed 8 bases, with 14 bases lying between them. Germline lookup yields CDR1 SGHDT and CDR2 YYEEEE. CDR3 coding DNA: TGTGCCAGCAGCTTTGGGGACAAGGTACATTCACCCCTCCACTTT. As protein: CASSFGDKVHSPLHF. The full variable domain, completed using reference TRBV5-6 and TRBJ1-6, is DAGVTQSPTHLIKTRGQQVTLRCSPKSGHDTVSWYQQALGQGPQFIFQYYEEEERQRGNFPDRFSGHQFPNYSSELNVNALLLGDSALYLCASSFGDKVHSPLHFGNGTRLTVT.

CDR3 sequence reads: CAIRGPPNTEAFF. CDR3 nucleotides: TGTGCCATCAGGGGGCCCCCGAACACTGAAGCTTTCTTT. The chain recombines TRBV10-3 with TRBJ1-1, with a tentative D call TRBD1 (5 bases). The CDR3 extends over 13 amino acids. From germline, CDR1 is ENHRY and CDR2 SYGVKD. V was shortened by 6 bases and J by 1 base, with 9 bases between the two germline ends.

V and J are TRBV18 and TRBJ2-1; a possible D gene is TRBD2 (5 bases). The V and J ends lost 2 bases and 13 bases respectively, with 9 bases between them. This CDR3 spans 11 amino acids. Germline V gene sequence: CDR1 KGHSH, CDR2 LQKENI. CDR3 region: CASSPGREQFF. In nucleotides, the CDR3 is TGTGCCAGCTCACCAGGCCGGGAACAGTTCTTC.

The chain has TRBV28 and TRBJ2-5; a possible D gene is TRBD1 (6 bases). The CDR3 totals 14 residues. Per germline, CDR1 MDHEN and CDR2 SYDVKM. Trimming took 4 bases from V and 1 from J, leaving 10 bases between them. CDR3 sequence (DNA): TGTGCCAGCAGTTATACAGGGATCCAAGAGACCCAGTACTTC. Protein: CASSYTGIQETQYF.

The chain employs TRBV19 and TRBJ1-6; TRBD1 matches at 7 bases. The trim removed 5 bases at V and 7 bases at J, leaving 5 bases unmatched. The CDR3 runs to 14 residues. Per the germline V gene, CDR1 is LNHDA and CDR2 is SQIVND (reference sequence). The CDR3 loop reads CASSQVQGNSPLHF. The CDR3, as DNA: TGTGCCAGTAGTCAGGTACAGGGGAATTCACCCCTCCACTTT.

V is TRBV30 and J is TRBJ2-1; D gene ambiguous. The V gene lost 3 bases and the J gene lost 1 base, with 4 bases spanning the gap. The CDR3 is 12 amino acids. The V gene's germline CDR1 is GTSNPN and CDR2 SVGIG (reference sequence). CDR3 sequence (DNA): TGTGCCTGGAGGACTTCCTACAATGAGCAGTTCTTC. Translated: CAWRTSYNEQFF.

CDR3 sequence (DNA): TGTGCCAGCAGTCTGGGACAGGGTCAGGAAAAACTGTTTTTT. Protein product: CASSLGQGQEKLFF. V usage is TRBV6-6 and J usage is TRBJ1-4; TRBD1 aligns across 9 bases. The length of the CDR3 is 14 residues. The V and J ends lost 5 bases and 8 bases, in that order; junction bases with no gene match: 6. Germline lookup yields CDR1 MNHNY and CDR2 SVGAGI (reference sequence).

This clone was detected only once. The genes are TRBV4-2 and TRBJ1-2, with 7 positions matching TRBD1. Germline trimming cut 1 base from V and 8 bases from J; bases unmatched to any gene: 4. Germline V lookup: CDR1 LGHNA, CDR2 YNFKEQ. The length of the CDR3 is 13 residues. The CDR3 DNA sequence: TGTGCCAGCAGCCAAGGAGGGACAGACGGCTACACCTTC. It translates to CASSQGGTDGYTF.

Details on this clone: The sample holds other DNA sequences that translate to the same CDR3. The J gene is TRBJ1-2, the V gene TRBV6-6, with TRBD1 identical over 9 bases. V dropped 5 bases and J dropped 5; count of bases not matched to a gene: 3. Germline V lookup: CDR1 MNHNY, CDR2 SVGAGI (reference sequence). This CDR3 is 13 amino acids long. DNA for the CDR3: TGTGCCAGCAGTCCCGGGACAGGGTATGGCTACACCTTC. It codes for CASSPGTGYGYTF.

CDR3 nucleotides: TGTGCCAGCAGTGAAGCAGGGGGAAAAGGATACGAGCAGTACTTC. Residues: CASSEAGGKGYEQYF. The chain uses TRBV2 and TRBJ2-7, with a possible D match to TRBD1 (6 bases). V lost 0 bases and J 4 bases, leaving 13 bases between the germline ends. CDR1 is SNHLY, CDR2 FYNNEI, per germline. The CDR3 covers 15 residues. Full variable domain (outside the CDR3, taken from reference TRBV2 and TRBJ2-7): EPEVTQTPSHQVTQMGQEVILRCVPISNHLYFYWYRQILGQKVEFLVSFYNNEISEKSEIFDDQFSVERPDGSNFTLKIRSTKLEDSAMYFCASSEAGGKGYEQYFGPGTRLTVT.

This chain joins TRBV27 and TRBJ1-2; D ambiguous. V was trimmed by 3 bases and J by 2 bases, leaving 16 bases between them. Germline V gene lookup returns CDR1 MNHEY and CDR2 SMNVEV (reference sequence). The CDR3 has 16 amino acids. CDR3 bases: TGTGCCAGCAGTTTGGACGGGGTGTCCGCAAACTATGGCTACACCTTC. This gives the protein CASSLDGVSANYGYTF.

In its sample, this clone was seen once. This specimen includes other DNA sequences encoding the same CDR3. The V and J genes are TRBV30 and TRBJ1-5, with no clear D. From germline, CDR1 is GTSNPN and CDR2 SVGIG (reference sequence). This CDR3 is built from 12 residues. V lost 1 base and J 7 bases, leaving 8 bases between the germline ends. The CDR3 sequence is CAWSGVGQPQHF. For the CDR3, the DNA is TGTGCCTGGAGTGGCGTGGGGCAGCCCCAGCATTTT.

This chain joins TRBV2 and TRBJ2-1, with 11 bases aligning to TRBD1. J gave up 9 bases and V 5 bases, and 9 bases lay outside the gene matches. CDR1 is SNHLY, CDR2 FYNNEI, per germline. The CDR3 has 15 residues. CDR3 loop: CASSQGQGARSEQFF. The CDR3 DNA is TGTGCCAGCAGTCAAGGACAGGGGGCACGAAGTGAGCAGTTCTTC.

The V call is TRBV10-1, the J call TRBJ1-1; a weak D match, TRBD1 (5 bases). Germline V CDR1 and CDR2: WNHNN, SYGVQD (reference sequence). CDR3 length: 15 amino acids. Trimming took off 3 bases at V and 9 bases at J, with 20 bases between the two ends. The CDR3 is CASSDLGSGKEKAFF. The CDR3 DNA sequence: TGCGCCAGCAGTGACTTGGGGTCAGGGAAGGAGAAAGCTTTCTTT.

The gene calls are TRBV11-2 and TRBJ2-3, with a possible D match to TRBD2 (7 bases). CDR3 length: 16 residues. Trimming left V 2 bases short and J 2 bases short, with 14 bases between. From germline, CDR1 is SGHAT and CDR2 FQNNGV. The CDR3 sequence is CASSLRGGGLTDTQYF. The CDR3 DNA is TGTGCCAGCAGCTTAAGAGGGGGGGGCCTCACAGATACGCAGTATTTT.

This chain joins TRBV28 and TRBJ2-1; 7 nucleotides agree with TRBD2. CDR1 MDHEN and CDR2 SYDVKM come from the germline V gene. This CDR3 contains 12 residues. Trimming cost V 8 bases and J 9 bases; bases outside gene matches: 7. The CDR3 DNA reads as TGTGCCAGCGGCCTCAGGGAGGGTGAGCAGTTCTTC. The encoded protein is CASGLREGEQFF. Looking up the rest from reference TRBV28 and TRBJ2-1 gives the full variable domain: DVKVTQSSRYLVKRTGEKVFLECVQDMDHENMFWYRQDPGLGLRLIYFSYDVKMKEKGDIPEGYSVSREKKERFSLILESASTNQTSMYLCASGLREGEQFFGPGTRLTVL.

V usage is TRBV2 and J usage is TRBJ2-7, with 14 bases matching TRBD2. There are 15 residues in the CDR3. The germline V gene encodes CDR1 SNHLY and CDR2 FYNNEI. The J segment lost 5 bases and the V segment lost 11 bases, leaving 11 bases of the junction unmatched. The CDR3 nucleotides are TGTGCCTCCAACCGTCCGGGACTAGCGGGAGACGAGCAGTACTTC. It is translated as CASNRPGLAGDEQYF.